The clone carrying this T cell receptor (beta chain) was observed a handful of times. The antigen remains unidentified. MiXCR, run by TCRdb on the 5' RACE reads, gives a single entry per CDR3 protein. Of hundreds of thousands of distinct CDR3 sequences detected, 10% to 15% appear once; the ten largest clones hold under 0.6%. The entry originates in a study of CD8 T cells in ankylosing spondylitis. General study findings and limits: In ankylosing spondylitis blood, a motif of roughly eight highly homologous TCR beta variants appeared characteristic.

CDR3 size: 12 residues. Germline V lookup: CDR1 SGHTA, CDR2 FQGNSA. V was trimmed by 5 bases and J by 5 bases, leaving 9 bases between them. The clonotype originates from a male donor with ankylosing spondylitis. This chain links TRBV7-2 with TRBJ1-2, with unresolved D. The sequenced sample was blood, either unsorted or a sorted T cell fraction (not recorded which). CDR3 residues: CASSRTRYGYTF. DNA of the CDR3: TGTGCCAGCAGCCGTACTAGATATGGCTACACCTTC.